This TCR beta chain was observed in a study of cytomegalovirus exposure and HLA in healthy donors. Study-wide results and caveats: It was about 150 TCR beta chains that were listed as cytomegalovirus-associated.

The CDR3 totals 11 residues. Trimming cost V 3 bases and J 2 bases, with 5 bases left between them. Per germline, CDR1 DFQATT and CDR2 SNEGSKA (reference sequence). In regard to this clone: What it recognizes is unknown.

60 Vbeta and 13 Jbeta primers were used in PCR. Using immunoSEQ multiplex PCR, the repertoire was profiled, and TCRdb retains in-frame clones only, with some absent. This sample carries under 120,000 clones, with about 0.59% going to the ten biggest clones. The sequenced sample was PBMCs. This receptor was obtained from a man between 45 and 60 years old in good health and CMV-seronegative. The rearrangement uses TRBV20-1 and TRBJ2-7; D may be TRBD2 (5 bases). CDR3 sequence: CSASGTYEQYF. CDR3 bases: TGCAGTGCTAGCGGGACCTACGAGCAGTACTTC.